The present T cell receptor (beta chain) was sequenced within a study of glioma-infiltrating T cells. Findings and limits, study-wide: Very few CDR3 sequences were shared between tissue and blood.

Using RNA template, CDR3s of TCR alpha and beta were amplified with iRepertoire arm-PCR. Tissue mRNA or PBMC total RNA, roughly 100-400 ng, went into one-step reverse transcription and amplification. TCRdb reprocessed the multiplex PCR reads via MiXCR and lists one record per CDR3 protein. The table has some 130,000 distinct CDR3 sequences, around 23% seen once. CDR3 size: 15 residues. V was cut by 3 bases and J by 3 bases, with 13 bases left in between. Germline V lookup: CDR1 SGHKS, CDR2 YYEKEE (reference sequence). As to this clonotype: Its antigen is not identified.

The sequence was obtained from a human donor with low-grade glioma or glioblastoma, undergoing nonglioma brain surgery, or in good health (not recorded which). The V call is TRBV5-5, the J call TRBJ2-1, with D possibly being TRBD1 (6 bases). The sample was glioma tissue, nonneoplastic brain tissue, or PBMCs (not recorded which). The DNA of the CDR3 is TGTGCCAGCAGCTCAACAGGGCCCAGCTACAATGAGCAGTTCTTC. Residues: CASSSTGPSYNEQFF.